Described below is a single T cell receptor (beta chain) sequence and its context. This record comes from a study of cytomegalovirus exposure and HLA in healthy donors. PCR amplification relied on 60 Vbeta primers (plus 13 Jbeta primers). Some clones are missing from TCRdb's copy, which holds only in-frame ones; the method was immunoSEQ multiplex PCR. Of some 190,000 clones in the sample, around 85% were seen once. With 3 bases clipped from V and 3 bases from J, the junction kept 7 bases outside the gene matches. The CDR3 covers 15 residues. Germline CDR1 SGDLS, CDR2 YYNGEE. J is TRBJ2-3 and V is TRBV9, with 7 bases matching TRBD1. This sequence was found in a boy younger than 10 in good health and CMV-seronegative. Material for sequencing was PBMCs. CDR3 nucleotide sequence: TGTGCCAGCAGCGAGGGGACAGATCGGACAGATACGCAGTATTTT. Translated, it gives CASSEGTDRTDTQYF.